The 26 T cell receptor beta chains below all came from one sample that was sequenced in a study of T cells in Graves' hyperthyroidism and ophthalmopathy. Amplified TCR beta CDR3 regions came from RNA transcripts. HTBI primers were the set used in a first-round RT-PCR of the TCR CDR3. TCRdb re-called the multiplex PCR reads through MiXCR, storing one row per CDR3 protein. Here the sample spans about 600,000 distinct CDR3 sequences, 12% to 15% being singletons. Sample: blood. These receptors all come from a young woman with Graves' ophthalmopathy.

The gene calls are TRBV6-1 and TRBJ1-2; D may be TRBD1 (6 bases). Germline V lookup: CDR1 MNHNS, CDR2 SASEGT. Trimming took 6 bases from V and 3 from J, leaving 14 bases between them. The CDR3 length is 14 residues. The CDR3 sequence: CASSLLQGDYGYTF. The CDR3 DNA follows: TGTGCCAGCAGCCTGCTACAGGGAGACTATGGCTACACCTTC.

This clonotype was detected ten times or more. The gene calls are TRBV11-3 and TRBJ1-3, with TRBD1 as a possible D gene (5 bases). The CDR3 sequence is 17 residues long. Trimming removed 5 bases at V and 2 bases at J, with 19 bases between. Per germline, CDR1 SGHNT and CDR2 YENEEA. CDR3 bases: TGTGCCAGCAGCACTCCCGAAGGCAGGGAACCTGGAAACACCATATATTTT. Residues: CASSTPEGREPGNTIYF. Full variable domain (rest looked up from reference TRBV11-3 and TRBJ1-3): EAGVVQSPRYKIIEKKQPVAFWCNPISGHNTLYWYLQNLGQGPELLIRYENEEAVDDSQLPKDRFSAERLKGVDSTLKIQPAELGDSAVYLCASSTPEGREPGNTIYFGEGSWLTVV.

The chain links TRBV6-2 or TRBV6-3 to TRBJ2-5, with 12 bases fitting TRBD1. This CDR3 has 15 amino acids. The germline CDR1 and CDR2 sequences are MNHEY and SVGEGT. Trimming took 6 bases from V and 9 from J; bases not matched to a gene: 11. The CDR3 DNA is TGTGCCAGCAGGCCCAGGGACAGGGGGCTTGTAGCCCAGTACTTC. Translated, it gives CASRPRDRGLVAQYF.

This clonotype has more than one count but fewer than ten. This chain joins TRBV28 and TRBJ1-1; 9 bases line up with TRBD1. The germline CDR1 and CDR2 sequences are MDHEN and SYDVKM. The CDR3 loop spans 16 amino acids. V lost 6 bases, J lost 14 bases, and 22 bases stayed unmatched. CDR3 region: CASSSLAVTGGGLGFF. As DNA, the CDR3 is TGTGCCAGCAGCTCACTCGCCGTCACAGGGGGCGGGTTAGGATTCTTT.

This clonotype was counted many times. CDR3 region: CASHRGLSSYEQYF. The CDR3 coding sequence is TGTGCCAGCCACAGAGGATTAAGCTCCTACGAGCAGTACTTC. The chain combines TRBV2 with TRBJ2-7; D remains ambiguous. Germline V gene lookup returns CDR1 SNHLY and CDR2 FYNNEI. This CDR3 is built from 14 residues. With 8 bases removed from V and 0 bases from J, the gap between germline ends came to 14 bases.

This rearrangement joins TRBV2 to TRBJ1-1, with 8 positions matching TRBD1. Trimming removed 0 bases from V and 9 bases from J; junction bases left unmatched: 6. The CDR3 is 14 amino acids. The V gene's germline CDR1 is SNHLY and CDR2 FYNNEI. The CDR3 sequence is CASSEASRQGKAFF. CDR3 nucleotides: TGTGCCAGCAGTGAAGCCTCCCGACAGGGGAAAGCTTTCTTT.

This chain links TRBV6-9 with TRBJ2-5; 8 nucleotides match TRBD2. With V trimmed by 4 bases and J by 7 bases, 5 bases remained unmatched. This CDR3 region has 13 residues. In germline, CDR1 is MNHGY, CDR2 SVAAGI. CDR3 in amino acids: CASSSGLALTQYF. DNA of the CDR3: TGTGCCAGCAGTTCTGGACTAGCCTTGACCCAGTACTTC.

This clonotype has a count of ten or more. V gene TRBV2 combines with J gene TRBJ2-2; possible D gene TRBD1, 6 bases. Germline assignment: CDR1 SNHLY and CDR2 FYNNEI. V was cut by 5 bases and J by 3 bases, with 13 bases left in between. This CDR3 spans 15 amino acids. The CDR3 DNA reads TGTGCCAGCAGTCGGACAGAGACGCACACCGGGGAGCTGTTTTTT. Translated, it gives CASSRTETHTGELFF. The full variable domain, its missing parts supplied by reference TRBV2 and TRBJ2-2, is EPEVTQTPSHQVTQMGQEVILRCVPISNHLYFYWYRQILGQKVEFLVSFYNNEISEKSEIFDDQFSVERPDGSNFTLKIRSTKLEDSAMYFCASSRTETHTGELFFGEGSRLTVL.

The table lists this clonotype with many counts. This chain connects TRBV2 to TRBJ2-1; 8 nucleotides match TRBD2. CDR1 is SNHLY, CDR2 FYNNEI, per germline. The V and J ends lost 2 bases and 0 bases, in that order; junction bases with no gene match: 12. The CDR3 runs 19 residues. DNA for the CDR3: TGTGCCAGCAGTGAATTTGGGGGACTAGGGGTCCGCTCCTACAATGAGCAGTTCTTC. This translates into CASSEFGGLGVRSYNEQFF.

This clonotype was counted many times. The rearrangement joins TRBV6-5 to TRBJ1-5; 9 bases match TRBD1. The CDR3 is 15 amino acids. With 2 bases clipped from V and 3 bases from J, the junction kept 2 bases outside the gene matches. Germline V gene sequence: CDR1 MNHEY, CDR2 SVGAGI. Here the CDR3 DNA reads TGTGCCAGCAGTTACGGGACAGGGTACAATCAGCCCCAGCATTTT. Its protein is CASSYGTGYNQPQHF.

The gene calls are TRBV28 and TRBJ2-7; D perhaps matches TRBD2 (6 bases). Germline assignment: CDR1 MDHEN and CDR2 SYDVKM. The CDR3 is 14 amino acids. The ends were cut back, 8 bases at V and 0 bases at J, with 14 bases in the middle. CDR3 sequence reads: CASLKSGLSYEQYF. CDR3 DNA sequence: TGTGCCAGCTTAAAAAGCGGGCTCTCCTACGAGCAGTACTTC.

This clonotype was picked up many times. The CDR3 sequence is CSARDTVGPLHF. Written as DNA, the CDR3 is TGCAGTGCTAGAGATACAGTAGGACCCCTCCACTTT. V and J are TRBV20-1 and TRBJ1-6; the D is unclear. The CDR3 covers 12 residues. The germline V and J ends were trimmed by 0 bases and 12 bases, with 9 bases remaining between them. CDR1 DFQATT and CDR2 SNEGSKA come from the germline V gene (reference sequence).

The chain couples TRBV7-8 to TRBJ2-2, with 12 positions matching TRBD2. This CDR3 contains 19 residues. Germline V gene sequence: CDR1 SGHVS, CDR2 FQNEAQ. J lost 5 bases, V lost 5 bases, and 15 bases had no gene match. CDR3 protein: CASSPRGLAGHLPTGELFF. Written as DNA, the CDR3 is TGTGCCAGCAGCCCAAGAGGACTAGCGGGACACCTCCCGACCGGGGAGCTGTTTTTT.

Points on this clonotype: A read error may explain this, as a much larger clone is one base away. This chain links TRBV5-5 with TRBJ1-1; tentative D call: TRBD1 (5 bases). The CDR3 is made up of 16 amino acids. Germline loops: CDR1 SGHKS, CDR2 YYEKEE (reference sequence). V gave up 5 bases and J gave up 2 bases, with 19 bases separating them. CDR3 sequence reads: CASRPGGGTLNTEAFF. The CDR3, as DNA: TGTGCCAGCAGGCCGGGGGGAGGAACTTTAAACACTGAAGCTTTCTTT.

This clonotype appeared many times. The chain recombines TRBV7-9 with TRBJ1-1, with D hard to call. CDR3 length equals 12 residues. CDR1 SEHNR and CDR2 FQNEAQ come from the germline V gene (reference sequence). The V end lost 4 bases, the J end lost 5 bases, and 8 bases lay between the germline ends. The chain's CDR3 is CASSWGWTEAFF. CDR3 coding DNA: TGTGCCAGCAGCTGGGGTTGGACTGAAGCTTTCTTT.

This clonotype was counted many times. V is TRBV19 and J is TRBJ2-1; TRBD2 matches 9 bases. V was clipped by 6 bases and J by 7 bases; unmatched bases: 10. The CDR3 contains 15 residues. The germline gives CDR1 LNHDA, CDR2 SQIVND (reference sequence). The CDR3 reads CASSYGLAQINEQFF. In DNA, the CDR3 is TGTGCCAGTAGCTATGGACTAGCGCAGATTAATGAGCAGTTCTTC.

The sample holds many counts of this clonotype. V is TRBV2 and J is TRBJ1-1; no clear D. The V gene's germline CDR1 is SNHLY and CDR2 FYNNEI. The CDR3 totals 11 residues. The V gene lost 3 bases and the J gene lost 2 bases, with 1 base spanning the gap. Here the CDR3 DNA reads TGTGCCAGCAGTGACAACACTGAAGCTTTCTTT. Its protein is CASSDNTEAFF.

In its sample, this clonotype was seen many times. The chain carries TRBV10-3 and TRBJ2-5; D may be TRBD1 or TRBD2 (7 bases each). The ends were cut back, 3 bases at V and 5 bases at J, with 13 bases in the middle. CDR1 and CDR2 from the germline V gene are ENHRY and SYGVKD. The CDR3 runs 14 residues. CDR3 region: CAISDGQGGETQYF. As DNA, the CDR3 is TGTGCCATCAGTGATGGGCAGGGGGGGGAGACCCAGTACTTC.

This clonotype has a count of ten or more. The chain uses TRBV11-2 and TRBJ1-5; possibly TRBD1 for D (6 bases). Trimming took off 0 bases at V and 0 bases at J, with 9 bases between the two ends. Germline V gene data show CDR1 as SGHAT and CDR2 as FQNNGV. The CDR3 has 16 amino acids. The CDR3: CASSLDSRGSNQPQHF. CDR3 bases: TGTGCCAGCAGCTTAGATTCCAGGGGTAGCAATCAGCCCCAGCATTTT.

This clonotype was seen at least ten times. CDR3 sequence: CASSLDNPGPNTEAFF. The CDR3 DNA reads as TGTGCCAGCAGCTTAGACAATCCGGGCCCGAACACTGAAGCTTTCTTT. The V call is TRBV7-2, the J call TRBJ1-1, with D hard to call. Trimming took off 1 base at V and 1 base at J, with 13 bases between the two ends. Germline V gene data show CDR1 as SGHTA and CDR2 as FQGNSA. This CDR3 is 16 amino acids long.

The rearrangement joins TRBV5-8 to TRBJ1-2, with 8 nucleotides matching TRBD1. Looked up from germline, CDR1 is SGHTS and CDR2 is YDEGEE. The V gene end was trimmed by 5 bases and the J gene end by 9 bases; junction bases not matched to a gene: 6. The CDR3 is 12 residues long. The CDR3 DNA reads TGTGCCAGCAGTTCGGACAGGGACCGCTACACCTTC. Translated: CASSSDRDRYTF.

This clonotype was seen at least ten times. The chain recombines TRBV30 with TRBJ2-7, with a tentative D call TRBD2 (5 bases). V lost 2 bases, J lost 3 bases, and 14 bases lay in between. The CDR3 loop spans 14 amino acids. The germline CDR1 and CDR2 sequences are GTSNPN and SVGIG (reference sequence). Here the CDR3 DNA reads TGTGCCTGGAGTCGCTCCTATGGGAGCTACGAGCAGTACTTC. Translated: CAWSRSYGSYEQYF.

This clonotype has a count of ten or more. The chain carries TRBV7-9 and TRBJ1-5; D unresolved. There are 13 residues in the CDR3. Germline CDR1 is SEHNR and CDR2 is FQNEAQ (reference sequence). The V end was cut by 8 bases, the J end by 3 bases, with 11 bases between. The DNA for the CDR3 is TGTGCCAGCTCTATAGGCCACAATCAGCCCCAGCATTTT. It translates to CASSIGHNQPQHF.

Remarks on this clonotype: A read error may produce the germline difference seen at one junction end. This chain uses TRBV7-7 with TRBJ1-3, with D possibly TRBD1 on 6 matching bases. The V gene's germline CDR1 is SSHAT and CDR2 FNYEAQ (reference sequence). This CDR3 spans 14 amino acids. CDR3 sequence reads: CASSLFGQGNTIYF. CDR3 sequence (DNA): TGTGCTAGCAGCTTATTCGGACAGGGAAACACCATATATTTT.

The chain couples TRBV9 to TRBJ2-4; D call uncertain. The germline V and J ends were trimmed by 2 bases and 8 bases, with 14 bases remaining between them. This CDR3 comprises 14 residues. The germline V gene encodes CDR1 SGDLS and CDR2 YYNGEE. The CDR3 reads CASSVSLSLDIQYF. For the CDR3, the DNA is TGTGCCAGCAGCGTTAGTTTAAGTCTTGACATTCAGTACTTC.

This clonotype was recorded at least ten times. This chain uses TRBV9 with TRBJ2-3, with 7 bases aligning to TRBD1. Germline trimming cut 1 base from V and 2 bases from J; bases unmatched to any gene: 7. The CDR3 totals 16 residues. Germline V lookup: CDR1 SGDLS, CDR2 YYNGEE. CDR3 DNA: TGTGCCAGCAGCGTAACAACAGGGGCTTCCACAGATACGCAGTATTTT. Translation: CASSVTTGASTDTQYF. The full variable domain, its missing parts supplied by reference TRBV9 and TRBJ2-3, is DSGVTQTPKHLITATGQRVTLRCSPRSGDLSVYWYQQSLDQGLQFLIQYYNGEERAKGNILERFSAQQFPDLHSELNLSSLELGDSALYFCASSVTTGASTDTQYFGPGTRLTVL.